This T cell receptor beta chain was recorded in a study of TIL therapy for anti-PD-1-resistant metastatic lung cancer. On the study more broadly: Median patient age was 54, ranging about 38-80 years. Four tumors were EGFR-mutant and two were ALK-rearranged.

Time point described: pre-treatment sample, taken before nivolumab and TIL therapy. This was the immunoSEQ v3 assay. The protocol was immunoSEQ multiplex PCR, while the TCRdb copy is restricted to in-frame clones and leaves out a portion. The sample has under 35,000 clones; 74% are singletons. Of note for this clone: The antigen remains unidentified.

The CDR3 runs to 14 residues. The ends were cut back, 3 bases at V and 4 bases at J, with 12 bases in the middle. Per the germline V gene, CDR1 is SGHTA and CDR2 is FQGNSA. Study findings and constraints: This highly selected cohort may not generalize to typical lung cancer patients. The baseline peripheral repertoire was partially replaced by infused TIL clonotypes that later decayed.

The chain recombines TRBV7-2 with TRBJ1-1; TRBD1 might be the D (6 bases). Sequenced material: blood, taken at baseline. This clonotype was obtained from a woman aged 30 to 85 with non-small cell lung cancer. The CDR3 loop is CASSLDQGSTEAFF. CDR3 sequence (DNA): TGTGCCAGCAGCTTGGACCAGGGGAGCACTGAAGCTTTCTTT.